This entry is about one TCR beta chain. These data originate in a study of blood T cell repertoires in COVID-19. Study overall: COVID-19 samples, acute and convalescent, were from the United States, Italy and Spain. In each case, the material was cDNA or gDNA derived from T cells, B-cell-depleted T cells, or PBMCs.

Germline CDR1 SGHNT, CDR2 YYREEE (reference sequence). The CDR3 has 13 residues. V lost 10 bases and J 5 bases, leaving 15 bases between the germline ends. Authors' methods: Reference gene primer amplification gave estimated nucleated cell counts. Profiling relied on immunoSEQ multiplex PCR, and the TCRdb table lists in-frame clones only, not all of them. V and J calls and clone size are given by that table; D and trimming were obtained from the DNA. Of about 110,000 clones listed, roughly 83% were seen once; the top ten hold 0.7% to 1%. Source material: peripheral blood. The V call is TRBV5-4, the J call TRBJ1-4, with TRBD1 as a possible D gene (5 bases). This receptor was obtained from an older woman with acute or convalescent COVID-19. The CDR3 protein is CAFSRRDNEKLFF. Written as DNA, the CDR3 is TGTGCCTTCTCCCGGAGGGACAATGAAAAACTGTTTTTT. Full variable domain (outside the CDR3, taken from reference TRBV5-4 and TRBJ1-4): ETGVTQSPTHLIKTRGQQVTLRCSSQSGHNTVSWYQQALGQGPQFIFQYYREEENGRGNFPPRFSGLQFPNYSSELNVNALELDDSALYLCAFSRRDNEKLFFGSGTQLSVL.